Below are 27 T cell receptor beta chains sequenced from a single sample in a study of T cells after yellow fever vaccination. One entry per CDR3 protein, called by TCRdb with MiXCR from the 5' RACE reads. Among about 220,000 distinct CDR3 sequences listed, 3% to 4% were seen once. Specimen: CD4+ T cells sorted from PBMCs, collected 10 days after the yellow fever booster vaccination. Source of these receptors: a man younger than 35 who received the YFV17D yellow fever vaccine.

This clonotype was seen only a few times. The gene calls are TRBV5-4 and TRBJ2-3; D is uncertain. Trimming shortened V by 5 bases and J by 6 bases, and 10 bases separated the two germline ends. Germline CDR1 reads SGHNT; CDR2 reads YYREEE (reference sequence). The CDR3 covers 12 residues. Here the CDR3 DNA reads TGTGCCAGCAGTAGTGCGAGGGATACGCAGTATTTT. Translation: CASSSARDTQYF.

In this sample, this clonotype turned up many times. The chain links TRBV20-1 to TRBJ1-5; TRBD1 aligns across 7 bases. V lost 7 bases and J lost 5; bases outside the gene matches: 8. Germline V gene data show CDR1 as DFQATT and CDR2 as SNEGSKA (reference sequence). The CDR3 is 13 amino acids. This chain's CDR3 is CSGYSQGDQPQHF. In DNA, the CDR3 is TGCAGTGGATACAGTCAGGGGGATCAGCCCCAGCATTTT.

This clonotype has a handful of counts. The chain recombines TRBV10-2 with TRBJ2-1, with 8 bases fitting TRBD2. From germline, CDR1 is WSHSY and CDR2 SAAADI. There are 17 residues in the CDR3. J lost 7 bases, V lost 2 bases, and 13 bases had no gene match. The DNA for the CDR3 is TGCGCCAGCAGTGAGCAATATCTTAGCGGGGTAGGAAATGAGCAGTTCTTC. This encodes CASSEQYLSGVGNEQFF.

This clonotype was seen many times. The chain recombines TRBV5-1 with TRBJ2-3; D uncertain. The CDR3 totals 14 residues. Germline CDR1 is SGHRS and CDR2 is YFSETQ. V lost 0 bases and J 5 bases, leaving 10 bases between the germline ends. The chain's CDR3 is CASSLGPLLDTQYF. The CDR3 DNA reads as TGCGCCAGCAGCTTGGGGCCCCTCCTAGATACGCAGTATTTT. Looking up the rest from reference TRBV5-1 and TRBJ2-3 gives the full variable domain: KAGVTQTPRYLIKTRGQQVTLSCSPISGHRSVSWYQQTPGQGLQFLFEYFSETQRNKGNFPGRFSGRQFSNSRSEMNVSTLELGDSALYLCASSLGPLLDTQYFGPGTRLTVL.

At least ten counts were recorded for this clonotype. This chain joins TRBV12-3 or TRBV12-4 and TRBJ1-4; D call uncertain. There are 12 residues in the CDR3. V lost 3 bases and J lost 7, with 6 bases in between. For the CDR3, the DNA is TGTGCCAGCAGTTTTCGAGGTGAAAAACTGTTTTTT. It encodes CASSFRGEKLFF.

This clonotype has ten or more counts. V is TRBV10-3 and J is TRBJ2-3; TRBD2 matches 8 bases. With 9 bases clipped from V and 10 bases from J, the junction kept 3 bases outside the gene matches. Germline CDR1 reads ENHRY; CDR2 reads SYGVKD. CDR3 size: 10 residues. The CDR3 sequence is CAMGRGAQYF. The CDR3 bases are TGTGCCATGGGGCGGGGGGCGCAGTATTTT.

The chain is built from TRBV4-2 and TRBJ2-3; 10 bases align to TRBD2. Germline values: CDR1 LGHNA, CDR2 YNFKEQ. V trimming: 0 bases; J trimming: 3 bases; junction bases outside the gene matches: 12. This CDR3 comprises 19 residues. CDR3 sequence: CASSQDASGGLVGTDTQYF. CDR3 DNA: TGTGCCAGCAGCCAAGATGCTAGCGGGGGATTGGTAGGAACAGATACGCAGTATTTT.

This clonotype was counted at least ten times. This sequence joins TRBV5-4 and TRBJ2-1; D perhaps matches TRBD2 (6 bases). The germline V gene has CDR1 SGHNT and CDR2 YYREEE (reference sequence). The germline V and J ends were trimmed by 4 bases and 3 bases, with 17 bases remaining between them. The CDR3 contains 16 residues. As DNA, the CDR3 is TGTGCCAGCAGCCCCCCAAGGAGCGGGTACTACAATGAGCAGTTCTTC. This translates into CASSPPRSGYYNEQFF.

This clonotype was picked up many times. The V call is TRBV5-1, the J call TRBJ2-5; the match to TRBD1 covers 9 bases. V trimming: 4 bases; J trimming: 7 bases; junction bases outside the gene matches: 11. The CDR3 covers 15 residues. The germline gives CDR1 SGHRS, CDR2 YFSETQ. CDR3 nucleotide sequence: TGCGCCAGCAGCCCGAATCCGGGACAGGGCAGGACCCAGTACTTC. Translating gives CASSPNPGQGRTQYF.

This chain links TRBV7-9 with TRBJ1-1; tentative D call: TRBD1 (6 bases). Germline CDR1 reads SEHNR; CDR2 reads FQNEAQ (reference sequence). The CDR3 covers 13 residues. The V gene lost 5 bases and the J gene lost 3 bases, with 10 bases spanning the gap. CDR3 DNA: TGTGCCAGCAGCCAATCAGGGGACACTGAAGCTTTCTTT. It encodes CASSQSGDTEAFF.

Details on this clonotype: This sequence may be a read error, since a much larger clone differs from it by one base. The chain carries TRBV6-5 and TRBJ2-7, with a possible D match to TRBD1 (5 bases). This CDR3 is built from 13 residues. V was shortened by 6 bases and J by 0 bases, with 9 bases between the two germline ends. From germline, CDR1 is MNHEY and CDR2 SVGAGI. CDR3 loop: CASSQGPSYEQYF. Here the CDR3 DNA reads TGTGCCAGCAGCCAGGGCCCCTCCTACGAGCAGTACTTC.

This chain connects TRBV20-1 to TRBJ1-2, with 7 bases identical to TRBD1. The CDR3 totals 12 residues. Germline CDR1 is DFQATT and CDR2 is SNEGSKA (reference sequence). CDR3 region: CSTGTDNYGYTF. Written as DNA, the CDR3 is TGCAGCACCGGGACAGATAACTATGGCTACACCTTC.

This clonotype was counted only a few times. The rearrangement uses TRBV5-4 and TRBJ2-3; D is unresolved. The germline gives CDR1 SGHNT, CDR2 YYREEE (reference sequence). The CDR3 has 14 residues. The ends were cut back, 2 bases at V and 5 bases at J, with 12 bases in the middle. CDR3 DNA sequence: TGTGCCAGCAGCTTCAACGGTTTTAAAGATACGCAGTATTTT. It translates to CASSFNGFKDTQYF.

This clonotype was counted a few times. V is TRBV5-1 and J is TRBJ1-1; TRBD1 might be the D (5 bases). The germline V gene encodes CDR1 SGHRS and CDR2 YFSETQ. The V end lost 4 bases, the J end lost 4 bases, and 11 bases lay between the germline ends. The CDR3 is 13 residues long. The CDR3: CASSTGRSTEAFF. The CDR3 DNA reads TGCGCCAGCAGCACAGGACGGTCCACTGAAGCTTTCTTT. The full variable domain, in which reference TRBV5-1 and TRBJ1-1 provide the parts outside the CDR3, is KAGVTQTPRYLIKTRGQQVTLSCSPISGHRSVSWYQQTPGQGLQFLFEYFSETQRNKGNFPGRFSGRQFSNSRSEMNVSTLELGDSALYLCASSTGRSTEAFFGQGTRLTVV.

This clonotype was picked up many times. V and J are TRBV5-1 and TRBJ2-5; TRBD2 is a possible D gene (7 bases). Germline CDR1 is SGHRS and CDR2 is YFSETQ. The CDR3 covers 16 residues. Trimming cost V 2 bases and J 4 bases, with 18 bases left between them. This CDR3 is CASSFRGGVPGETQYF. The CDR3 DNA sequence: TGCGCCAGCAGCTTCAGAGGGGGGGTGCCCGGAGAGACCCAGTACTTC.

The chain employs TRBV7-9 and TRBJ2-7; TRBD1 agrees at 8 bases. The CDR3 covers 14 residues. Trimming cost V 5 bases and J 6 bases; bases outside gene matches: 9. Germline V gene lookup returns CDR1 SEHNR and CDR2 FQNEAQ (reference sequence). The CDR3 coding sequence is TGTGCCAGCAGCCTGATGGGACAGGTGTCCGAGCAGTACTTC. Translation: CASSLMGQVSEQYF.

This clonotype was seen at least ten times. V usage is TRBV4-3 and J usage is TRBJ2-3; D is uncertain. The V end was cut by 0 bases, the J end by 3 bases, with 7 bases between. CDR1 and CDR2 from the germline V gene are LGHNA and YSLEER. There are 14 residues in the CDR3. In DNA form, the CDR3 reads TGCGCCAGCAGCCAAGAAGCCTTTACAGATACGCAGTATTTT. Protein sequence: CASSQEAFTDTQYF.

This clonotype was seen only a few times. The CDR3 region has the DNA TGCAGTGCGCATGGGGGCACAGATACGCAGTATTTT. Translating gives CSAHGGTDTQYF. The chain joins TRBV20-1 to TRBJ2-3; D ambiguous. Between the trimmed V and J ends, which lost 6 bases and 1 base, there was a span of 8 bases. Germline V gene sequence: CDR1 DFQATT, CDR2 SNEGSKA (reference sequence). There are 12 residues in the CDR3.

V usage is TRBV6-6 and J usage is TRBJ2-7; TRBD2 is a possible D gene (6 bases). Germline V gene data show CDR1 as MNHNY and CDR2 as SVGAGI (reference sequence). Between the trimmed V and J ends, which lost 6 bases and 3 bases, there was a span of 18 bases. This CDR3 is built from 15 residues. The CDR3, as DNA: TGTGCCAGCAGACCAATCCGGGACTCCCTCTACGAGCAGTACGTC. It specifies CASRPIRDSLYEQYV.

The chain has TRBV29-1 and TRBJ1-1; D is unresolved. Germline lookup yields CDR1 SQVTM and CDR2 ANQGSEA. V lost 2 bases, J lost 1 base, and 11 bases lay in between. There are 14 residues in the CDR3. The CDR3 DNA follows: TGCAGCGTTGAAATCTGGTGGACGAACACTGAAGCTTTCTTT. It is translated as CSVEIWWTNTEAFF.

This clonotype came up a few times. V gene TRBV4-1 combines with J gene TRBJ1-4; D call uncertain. The V end lost 1 base, the J end lost 4 bases, and 10 bases lay between the germline ends. Germline V gene lookup returns CDR1 MGHRA and CDR2 YSYEKL. This CDR3 has 15 amino acids. CDR3 region: CASSQGGLVNEKLFF. The CDR3 bases are TGCGCCAGCAGCCAAGGAGGGCTGGTTAATGAAAAACTGTTTTTT.

The CDR3 loop is CASLRDGNTEAFF. In nucleotides, the CDR3 is TGTGCCAGCCTCCGGGACGGGAACACTGAAGCTTTCTTT. The V gene is TRBV2, the J gene TRBJ1-1, with a tentative D call TRBD1 (5 bases). CDR1 is SNHLY, CDR2 FYNNEI, per germline. V lost 8 bases to trimming and J lost 1 base, with 11 bases between them. The CDR3 consists of 13 residues.

The chain joins TRBV12-3 or TRBV12-4 to TRBJ2-1; D unresolved. The CDR3 contains 18 residues. V was pared by 3 bases and J by 0 bases, with 18 bases between. This CDR3 reads CASSFSPGWASSYNEQFF. The CDR3, as DNA: TGTGCCAGCAGTTTTTCGCCGGGTTGGGCGAGCTCCTACAATGAGCAGTTCTTC.

This clonotype was counted many times. The chain is built from TRBV7-2 and TRBJ2-3; D is unresolved. Trimming took 3 bases from V and 0 from J, leaving 19 bases between them. The length of the CDR3 is 18 residues. Looked up from germline, CDR1 is SGHTA and CDR2 is FQGNSA. The CDR3 region has the DNA TGTGCCAGCAGCTTTCTTCGGTATAGAGCACGGAGCACAGATACGCAGTATTTT. Its protein product is CASSFLRYRARSTDTQYF.

This clonotype was observed at least ten times. The chain carries TRBV7-9 and TRBJ2-1; D could derive from TRBD1 or TRBD2 (6 bases each). V was clipped by 6 bases and J by 7 bases, with 16 bases between them. This CDR3 comprises 14 residues. CDR1 SEHNR and CDR2 FQNEAQ come from the germline V gene (reference sequence). The CDR3 coding sequence is TGTGCCAGCAGTATAACGGGGGCAGGGAATGAGCAGTTCTTC. It yields the protein CASSITGAGNEQFF.

This clonotype was counted ten times or more. The V gene is TRBV28, the J gene TRBJ1-5; TRBD1 matches 9 bases. Germline V gene data show CDR1 as MDHEN and CDR2 as SYDVKM. The CDR3 contains 16 residues. After removal of 5 bases from V and 3 bases from J, the junction contained 8 bases not matched to a gene. Written as DNA, the CDR3 is TGTGCCAGCAGTACCCACCGGACAGGGGTCAATCAGCCCCAGCATTTT. It encodes CASSTHRTGVNQPQHF.

This clonotype was counted a few times. V usage is TRBV12-3 or TRBV12-4 and J usage is TRBJ2-6; maybe TRBD1 (6 bases). The CDR3 extends over 15 amino acids. Trimming removed 6 bases at V and 2 bases at J, with 11 bases between. CDR3 region: CASRQGPPGANVLTF. CDR3 nucleotides: TGTGCCAGCAGACAGGGTCCGCCTGGGGCCAACGTCCTGACTTTC.